The TCR beta chain under discussion was sequenced for a study of T cell responses to AZD1222 COVID-19 vaccine. The protocol was immunoSEQ multiplex PCR, while the TCRdb copy is restricted to in-frame clones and leaves out a portion. The table has 100,000 to 150,000 clones, more than 65% seen once. This clone came up a few times. Its antigen is not identified. Other DNA sequences of this sample code for an identical CDR3. The germline CDR1 and CDR2 sequences are MNHEY and SVGEGT. Trimming stripped 2 bases from V and 0 bases from J, with 16 bases between. The CDR3 runs to 17 residues. Findings and limits, study-wide: Mapped onto spike, vaccine-associated CD4 TCRs spanned it and were dominant at 160-218 and 743-854.

The sequence was obtained from an adult who received the AZD1222 COVID-19 vaccine. Here the sequenced sample was peripheral blood, taken 28 days after the second AZD1222 dose. This sequence joins TRBV6-2 or TRBV6-3 and TRBJ1-1; D is uncertain. CDR3 residues: CASSYVIGGAVNTEAFF. In nucleotides, the CDR3 is TGTGCCAGCAGTTACGTCATAGGCGGCGCGGTGAACACTGAAGCTTTCTTT.